Listed below are T cell receptor beta chains from one sample, sequenced in a study of T-cell reconstitution after alpha-beta-depleted transplantation in children. TCRdb ran MiXCR on the PCR reads and lists one entry per CDR3 protein. The data show 550,000 to 600,000 distinct CDR3 sequences, roughly 23% seen once. Material: PBMCs, mostly from graft donor cells, obtained 360 days after TCRalphabeta/CD19-depleted stem cell transplant. These receptors all stem from a boy under two years old who had a stem cell transplant for acute myeloid leukemia, so the T cells may come from the graft donor. The CDR3 runs from the conserved cysteine through the conserved F or W. The D gene is left open where the match is weak. Clone size is given for some rows only: seen once, a few or many times, or a class if the clone is expanded.

TRBJ2-1 | TRBV10-3 | many | TRBD2 | TGTGCCATCAGTGGGACTAGACATGAGCAGTTCTTC | CAISGTRHEQFF
TRBJ2-5 | TRBV6-5 | - | - | TGTGCCAGCAGTTGGGCCCCCCGGGAGACCCAGTACTTC | CASSWAPRETQYF
TRBJ2-2 | TRBV11-2 | - | - | TGTGCCAGCAGCCGGACAGTGGTCGCGAACACCGGGGAGCTGTTTTTT | CASSRTVVANTGELFF
TRBJ2-6 | TRBV18 | few | TRBD1 | TGTGCCAGCTCACCGACTCCGACTACAGGGGACTCTGGGGCCAACGTCCTGACTTTC | CASSPTPTTGDSGANVLTF
TRBJ1-1 | TRBV29-1 | many | - | TGCAGCGTTGGCAGACTCCCGAACACTGAAGCTTTCTTT | CSVGRLPNTEAFF
TRBJ2-7 | TRBV13 | few | - | TGTGCCAGCAGCTGGAGGGCTGAGGTATTGAAGGGGGGCTACGAGCAGTACTTC | CASSWRAEVLKGGYEQYF
TRBJ2-6 | TRBV6-2/TRBV6-3 | few | - | TGTGCCAGCCTCGCGGCCAACTCTGGGGCCAACGTCCTGACTTTC | CASLAANSGANVLTF
TRBJ2-1 | TRBV7-2 | few | - | TGTGCCAGCAGCTTAGACGGGGCCCACAATGAGCAGTTCTTC | CASSLDGAHNEQFF
TRBJ1-1 | TRBV4-3 | - | TRBD1 | TGCGCCAGCAGCCAAGGACCGGGACAGGGCACTGAAGCTTTCTTT | CASSQGPGQGTEAFF
TRBJ1-1 | TRBV7-8 | many | TRBD1 | TGTGCCAGCAGCTTAGGGGACAGTTTGAACACTGAAGCTTTCTTT | CASSLGDSLNTEAFF
TRBJ2-5 | TRBV14 | - | - | TGTGCCAGCAGCCAAGATATAGGGTCGGGGGAGACCCAGTACTTC | CASSQDIGSGETQYF
TRBJ2-1 | TRBV5-1 | once | TRBD1 | TGCGCCAGCAGCTCGCTGGACAGGGGTTACAATGAGCAGTTCTTC | CASSSLDRGYNEQFF
TRBJ2-3 | TRBV6-2/TRBV6-3 | many | - | TGTGCCAGCCTCCGGGAAGATACGCAGTATTTT | CASLREDTQYF
TRBJ1-1 | TRBV3-1 | many | - | TGTGCCAGCAGCCAAGATACGAGGGGGATTAGGTCGAACACTGAAGCTTTCTTT | CASSQDTRGIRSNTEAFF
TRBJ1-2 | TRBV20-1 | few | - | TGCAGTGCTGGCCCGACGGGGTTAAACTATGGCTACACCTTC | CSAGPTGLNYGYTF
TRBJ2-1 | TRBV12-3/TRBV12-4 | few | - | TGTGCCAGCAGCGCAGCCGGGACTCGTTCTGGCGAGCAGTTCTTC | CASSAAGTRSGEQFF
TRBJ2-3 | TRBV20-1 | - | TRBD2 | TGCAGTGCTAGACCTACTAGCGGTGCTAGCACAGATACGCAGTATTTT | CSARPTSGASTDTQYF
TRBJ1-4 | TRBV6-4 | - | - | TGTGCCAGCAGTGAGATTGGGCAGGGGCTCTTTCCCGATGAAAAACTGTTTTTT | CASSEIGQGLFPDEKLFF
TRBJ2-3 | TRBV24-1 | many | - | TGTGCCACCAGTGATCAGCTCGACAGACGCACAGATACGCAGTATTTT | CATSDQLDRRTDTQYF
TRBJ2-7 | TRBV15 | - | - | TGTGCCACCAGCAGTGGGTACGGGGTGGCCGAGCAGTACTTC | CATSSGYGVAEQYF
TRBJ1-1 | TRBV15 | few | - | TGTGCCACCAAAGAGGATTGGAACACTGAAGCTTTCTTT | CATKEDWNTEAFF
TRBJ2-1 | TRBV5-1 | - | TRBD2 | TGCGCCAGCAGCTTGATGCCTAGCGGGGGCGATGAGCAGTTCTTC | CASSLMPSGGDEQFF
TRBJ1-5 | TRBV20-1 | few | TRBD1 | TGCAGTGCACAGGACAGGGGACAGCCCCAGCATTTT | CSAQDRGQPQHF
TRBJ2-5 | TRBV6-5 | few | TRBD2 | TGTGCCAGCAGTTACACTTCGACGGGGGGGGAGACCCAGTACTTC | CASSYTSTGGETQYF
TRBJ2-2 | TRBV5-1 | many | - | TGCGCCAGCAGCTGGGGCCTAGCGACCGGAGGGGAGCTGTTTTTT | CASSWGLATGGELFF
TRBJ1-1 | TRBV21-1 | many | - | TGTGCCAGCAGCAAATCTCGGGTATACAGGGGTGCAACTGAAGCTTTCTTT | CASSKSRVYRGATEAFF
TRBJ2-5 | TRBV29-1 | many | - | TGCAGCGTTGCAACAGGGCAAGAGACCCAGTACTTC | CSVATGQETQYF
TRBJ2-7 | TRBV6-2/TRBV6-3 | - | - | TGTGCCAGCTCCGACCCCACCTGGAGAGGAGCCTACGAGCAGTACTTC | CASSDPTWRGAYEQYF
TRBJ2-7 | TRBV7-2 | - | TRBD1 | TGTGCCAGCAGCCCTAGGGCAGGGGGAAACTACGAGCAGTACTTC | CASSPRAGGNYEQYF